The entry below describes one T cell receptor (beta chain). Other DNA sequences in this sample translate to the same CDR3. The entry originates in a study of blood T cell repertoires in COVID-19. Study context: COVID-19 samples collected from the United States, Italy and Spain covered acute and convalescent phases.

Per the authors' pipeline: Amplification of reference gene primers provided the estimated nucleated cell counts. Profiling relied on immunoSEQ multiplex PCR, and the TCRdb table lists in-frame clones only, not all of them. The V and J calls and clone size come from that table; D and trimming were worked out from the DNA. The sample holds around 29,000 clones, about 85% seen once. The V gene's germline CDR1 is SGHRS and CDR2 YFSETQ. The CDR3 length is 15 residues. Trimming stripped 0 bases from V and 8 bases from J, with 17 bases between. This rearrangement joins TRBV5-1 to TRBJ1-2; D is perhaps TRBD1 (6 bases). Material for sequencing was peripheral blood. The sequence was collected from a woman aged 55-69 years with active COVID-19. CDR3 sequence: CASSLAERQGYGYTF. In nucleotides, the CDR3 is TGCGCCAGCAGCTTGGCCGAGAGGCAGGGGTACGGCTACACCTTC.